This T cell receptor (beta chain) was documented in a study of cytomegalovirus exposure and HLA in healthy donors. Regarding the study as a whole: Some highly shared sequence variants likely arose as a pipeline artifact.

Researchers ran the PCR with 60 Vbeta and 13 Jbeta primers. Clones were sequenced by immunoSEQ multiplex PCR, and TCRdb holds only the in-frame ones, with some missing. Of about 170,000 clones listed, almost 75% are singletons. This clone was detected only once. Its antigen is as yet unknown. The CDR3 covers 17 residues. In germline, CDR1 is GTSNPN, CDR2 SVGIG (reference sequence). V was pared by 0 bases and J by 4 bases, with 21 bases between. The sample consisted of PBMCs. The clonotype was recovered from a woman between 18 and 29 years old in good health and CMV-seropositive. The chain employs TRBV30 and TRBJ1-2; no firm D call. CDR3 sequence: CAWSVRGQLALGYGYTF. CDR3 nucleotide sequence: TGTGCCTGGAGTGTACGGGGTCAACTAGCCCTAGGCTATGGCTACACCTTC.